These 21 T cell receptor beta chains came from one sample sequenced in a study of memory CD4+ T cells and cytomegalovirus serostatus. Produced via immunoSEQ multiplex PCR; TCRdb's table is partial and in-frame only. The sample records 35,000 to 50,000 clones, roughly three quarters being singletons. Single viable CD3+CD4+CD8-CD45RO+ cells were sorted as the memory CD4+ T cells. The sample consisted of memory CD4+ T cells from blood. The receptors were sampled from an adult in good health and CMV-seronegative.

This clone was seen only a few times. The chain couples TRBV30 to TRBJ1-1; tentatively, D is TRBD1 (5 bases). The germline gives CDR1 GTSNPN, CDR2 SVGIG (reference sequence). Deletions cut 3 bases from V and 5 bases from J, with 16 bases between. The CDR3 length is 14 residues. The CDR3 is CAWSAGRRGTEAFF. The CDR3 coding sequence is TGTGCCTGGAGCGCCGGACGGAGGGGAACTGAAGCTTTCTTT. Looking up the rest from reference TRBV30 and TRBJ1-1 gives the full variable domain: SQTIHQWPATLVQPVGSPLSLECTVEGTSNPNLYWYRQAAGRGLQLLFYSVGIGQISSEVPQNLSASRPQDRQFILSSKKLLLSDSGFYLCAWSAGRRGTEAFFGQGTRLTVV.

A remark on this clone: Distinct nucleotide sequences in the sample also encode this CDR3. The J gene is TRBJ2-1, the V gene TRBV7-2; maybe TRBD2 (5 bases). V lost 2 bases and J 8 bases, leaving 16 bases between the germline ends. This CDR3 is 15 amino acids long. CDR1 is SGHTA, CDR2 FQGNSA, per germline. CDR3: CASSLRGAVTDEQFF. The DNA for the CDR3 is TGTGCCAGCAGCTTAAGAGGAGCGGTTACGGATGAGCAGTTCTTC. The full variable domain, completed using reference TRBV7-2 and TRBJ2-1, is GAGVSQSPSNKVTEKGKDVELRCDPISGHTALYWYRQSLGQGLEFLIYFQGNSAPDKSGLPSDRFSAERTGGSVSTLTIQRTQQEDSAVYLCASSLRGAVTDEQFFGPGTRLTVL.

The CDR3 is CASSLVPGLGTQYF. The CDR3 DNA sequence: TGTGCCAGCAGCTTAGTACCGGGGTTGGGGACCCAGTACTTC. The chain employs TRBV11-2 and TRBJ2-5, with D perhaps matching TRBD2 (5 bases). The CDR3 length is 14 residues. The V end lost 1 base, the J end lost 7 bases, and 13 bases lay between the germline ends. CDR1 and CDR2 from the germline V gene are SGHAT and FQNNGV. The variable domain in full, with the rest retrieved from reference TRBV11-2 and TRBJ2-5, is EAGVAQSPRYKIIEKRQSVAFWCNPISGHATLYWYQQILGQGPKLLIQFQNNGVVDDSQLPKDRFSAERLKGVDSTLKIQPAKLEDSAVYLCASSLVPGLGTQYFGPGTRLLVL.

The CDR3 DNA reads as TGTGCCTGGAGTGCCGCTGGACAGGGGCATGAAAAACTGTTTTTT. The encoded protein is CAWSAAGQGHEKLFF. The chain employs TRBV30 and TRBJ1-4; 9 positions match TRBD1. V shed 1 base, J shed 6 bases, and the junction held 6 bases outside the gene matches. The CDR3 has 15 residues. Germline V gene sequence: CDR1 GTSNPN, CDR2 SVGIG (reference sequence).

The V gene is TRBV5-4, the J gene TRBJ1-6; no firm D call. Germline values: CDR1 SGHNT, CDR2 YYREEE (reference sequence). Trimming shortened V by 0 bases and J by 8 bases, and 9 bases separated the two germline ends. This CDR3 contains 14 residues. DNA of the CDR3: TGTGCCAGCAGCTTGGGAAGGGCGGATTCACCCCTCCACTTT. As protein: CASSLGRADSPLHF.

This clone was recorded only once. The chain employs TRBV7-9 and TRBJ2-2; no clear D. Germline CDR1 and CDR2: SEHNR and FQNEAQ (reference sequence). Trimming cost V 7 bases and J 5 bases, with 11 bases left between them. The CDR3 spans 13 residues. The CDR3 is CASNKQVTGELFF. For the CDR3, the DNA is TGTGCCAGCAACAAACAAGTTACCGGGGAGCTGTTTTTT.

The chain is built from TRBV11-1 and TRBJ2-1; D may be TRBD1 (6 bases). V lost 3 bases to trimming and J lost 5 bases, with 14 bases between them. Germline CDR1 is SGHAT and CDR2 is FQDESV (reference sequence). The CDR3 is 15 residues long. CDR3 sequence reads: CASSFNGGPDNEQFF. Written as DNA, the CDR3 is TGTGCCAGCAGCTTTAATGGGGGCCCGGACAATGAGCAGTTCTTC.

The chain combines TRBV7-2 with TRBJ2-5; D tentatively fits TRBD1 or TRBD2 (5 bases each). Between the trimmed V and J ends, which lost 1 base and 5 bases, there was a span of 8 bases. Germline CDR1 is SGHTA and CDR2 is FQGNSA. The CDR3 sequence is 13 residues long. CDR3 in DNA: TGTGCCAGCAGCTTAGGGGGGTTTGAGACCCAGTACTTC. Translated: CASSLGGFETQYF.

This sequence joins TRBV7-6 and TRBJ2-5, with D possibly matching TRBD1 (6 bases). The CDR3 has 16 residues. Germline values: CDR1 SGHVS, CDR2 FNYEAQ. Trimming pared 5 bases from V and 2 bases from J, leaving 18 bases between. CDR3 in amino acids: CASSGVGTHQQETQYF. CDR3 in DNA: TGTGCCAGCAGCGGGGTCGGGACACACCAACAAGAGACCCAGTACTTC.

The chain links TRBV10-3 to TRBJ1-6; 9 bases line up with TRBD1. The trim removed 1 base at V and 9 bases at J, leaving 7 bases unmatched. CDR1 is ENHRY and CDR2 is SYGVKD in the germline V gene. The CDR3 is 16 amino acids. The CDR3 here is CAISEFLGTGPSPLHF. DNA of the CDR3: TGTGCCATCAGTGAGTTCCTCGGGACAGGGCCTTCACCCCTCCACTTT.

The DNA for the CDR3 is TGCGCCAGCAGCCAAGGGGACGGGCTGAGTGAGCAGTTCTTC. It specifies CASSQGDGLSEQFF. This chain joins TRBV4-1 and TRBJ2-1; D tentatively fits TRBD1 or TRBD2 (5 bases each). This CDR3 is built from 14 residues. V lost 1 base to trimming and J lost 9 bases, with 13 bases between them. Germline V gene data show CDR1 as MGHRA and CDR2 as YSYEKL.

This clone has only one observation. The V and J genes are TRBV27 and TRBJ1-2; D is unresolved. V was clipped by 2 bases and J by 6 bases, with 16 bases between them. In germline, CDR1 is MNHEY, CDR2 SMNVEV (reference sequence). The CDR3 consists of 15 residues. The CDR3 is CASSLISRPLDGYTF. Here the CDR3 DNA reads TGTGCCAGCAGTTTAATCTCCCGGCCGCTCGATGGCTACACCTTC.

The genes are TRBV11-2 and TRBJ1-6, with D possibly being TRBD1 (5 bases). Germline assignment: CDR1 SGHAT and CDR2 FQNNGV. V was cut by 6 bases and J by 10 bases, with 16 bases left in between. The CDR3 covers 14 residues. The CDR3: CASRSPGDRSPLHF. Here the CDR3 DNA reads TGTGCCAGCAGATCCCCCGGGGACCGGTCACCCCTCCACTTT.

This chain joins TRBV28 and TRBJ2-7, with a tentative D call TRBD2 (7 bases). CDR3 size: 18 residues. Germline loops: CDR1 MDHEN, CDR2 SYDVKM. V lost 6 bases and J 3 bases, leaving 27 bases between the germline ends. CDR3 region: CASSSRGGGRTPNYEQYF. In DNA, the CDR3 is TGTGCCAGCAGCTCACGAGGGGGGGGACGGACACCCAACTACGAGCAGTACTTC. The full variable domain, in which reference TRBV28 and TRBJ2-7 provide the parts outside the CDR3, is DVKVTQSSRYLVKRTGEKVFLECVQDMDHENMFWYRQDPGLGLRLIYFSYDVKMKEKGDIPEGYSVSREKKERFSLILESASTNQTSMYLCASSSRGGGRTPNYEQYFGPGTRLTVT.

This chain connects TRBV30 to TRBJ1-2; no reliable D call. Germline V gene lookup returns CDR1 GTSNPN and CDR2 SVGIG (reference sequence). The ends were cut back, 3 bases at V and 7 bases at J, with 18 bases in the middle. CDR3 length: 14 amino acids. Here the CDR3 reads CAWSDLVGRGGYTF. Written as DNA, the CDR3 is TGTGCCTGGAGCGATCTGGTGGGCCGCGGTGGCTACACCTTC.

CDR3 protein: CASQVDGSSYNEQFF. The CDR3 coding sequence is TGCGCCAGTCAAGTCGACGGGAGCTCCTACAATGAGCAGTTCTTC. The gene calls are TRBV5-1 and TRBJ2-1; the D gene is possibly TRBD2 (6 bases). Germline V gene lookup returns CDR1 SGHRS and CDR2 YFSETQ. CDR3 length equals 15 residues. Trimming cost V 8 bases and J 0 bases, with 15 bases left between them.

V usage is TRBV12-5 and J usage is TRBJ1-5; 9 nucleotides agree with TRBD1. V trimming: 4 bases; J trimming: 7 bases; junction bases outside the gene matches: 2. The CDR3 has 13 residues. The germline V gene encodes CDR1 LGHNT and CDR2 FRNRAP. CDR3 sequence reads: CASGWDREQPQHF. The CDR3, as DNA: TGTGCTAGTGGTTGGGACAGGGAGCAGCCCCAGCATTTT.

This clone was observed a few times. The CDR3 sequence is CASSWDDSYEQYF. For the CDR3, the DNA is TGTGCCAGCAGCTGGGACGACTCCTACGAGCAGTACTTC. V gene TRBV2 combines with J gene TRBJ2-7; D may correspond to TRBD1 or TRBD2 (5 bases each). The CDR3 is 13 amino acids. The V and J ends lost 6 bases and 0 bases respectively, with 9 bases between them. Germline V gene data show CDR1 as SNHLY and CDR2 as FYNNEI. The whole variable domain, filled in from reference TRBV2 and TRBJ2-7, reads EPEVTQTPSHQVTQMGQEVILRCVPISNHLYFYWYRQILGQKVEFLVSFYNNEISEKSEIFDDQFSVERPDGSNFTLKIRSTKLEDSAMYFCASSWDDSYEQYFGPGTRLTVT.

The genes are TRBV7-7 and TRBJ2-2; no clear D. The CDR3 is 14 residues long. From germline, CDR1 is SSHAT and CDR2 FNYEAQ (reference sequence). The CDR3 nucleotides read TGTGCTAGCTCCCGAAGGGCACAAAACGGGGAGCTGTTTTTT. It specifies CASSRRAQNGELFF.

The CDR3 bases are TGCGCCAGCAGCCAAGCTAGGGGCCCAACCCACACCGGGGAGCTGTTTTTT. Its translation is CASSQARGPTHTGELFF. The V and J genes are TRBV4-1 and TRBJ2-2; D perhaps matches TRBD1 (5 bases). This CDR3 is 17 amino acids long. The V gene lost 1 base and the J gene lost 3 bases, with 15 bases spanning the gap. The V gene's germline CDR1 is MGHRA and CDR2 YSYEKL.

The rearrangement joins TRBV2 to TRBJ2-7, with 7 bases lining up with TRBD1. The CDR3 runs to 13 residues. Germline CDR1 reads SNHLY; CDR2 reads FYNNEI. J was trimmed by 3 bases and V by 11 bases; bases with no gene match: 10. CDR3 bases: TGTGCCGGCATGAGGGACAGCGACTACGAGCAGTACTTC. Protein: CAGMRDSDYEQYF.